This entry concerns a single T cell receptor beta chain. Its target is unknown. The sample comes from a study of T cell responses to AZD1222 COVID-19 vaccine. The repertoire was sequenced with immunoSEQ multiplex PCR; TCRdb's copy has only in-frame clones and lacks some. The repertoire consists of 130,000 or so clones, with more than 80% occurring once and the leading ten covering 5% to 6%. Study-wide results and caveats: Sampling that yielded the repertoires occurred only after the peak T cell response. A reported finding is that nearly half of spike-specific TCRs target unmutated variant regions. Vaccination with two AZD1222 doses was followed by a rise in Spike-specific TCR breadth and depth. The donor cohort was predominantly white British with a female majority, and clonal diversity may have been underestimated.

The sample in question was peripheral blood, obtained on day 0 of AZD1222 vaccination. The origin of this receptor is an adult in good health.

CDR3 bases: TGTGCCAGTGGAGATCGGGACAGGGGACCCTTTAATGAAAAACTGTTTTTT. It is translated as CASGDRDRGPFNEKLFF. The V and J genes are TRBV19 and TRBJ1-4, with TRBD1 identical over 10 bases. The CDR3 length is 17 residues. Germline assignment: CDR1 LNHDA and CDR2 SQIVND (reference sequence). After removal of 8 bases from V and 4 bases from J, the junction contained 13 bases not matched to a gene. Using reference TRBV19 and TRBJ1-4 for the parts outside the CDR3, the full variable domain is DGGITQSPKYLFRKEGQNVTLSCEQNLNHDAMYWYRQDPGQGLRLIYYSQIVNDFQKGDIAEGYSVSREKKESFPLTVTSAQKNPTAFYLCASGDRDRGPFNEKLFFGSGTQLSVL.